This TCR beta chain was identified during a study of T cells in Graves' hyperthyroidism and ophthalmopathy. The germline V gene has CDR1 MNHNS and CDR2 SASEGT. After removal of 1 base from V and 4 bases from J, the junction contained 2 bases not matched to a gene. This CDR3 comprises 15 residues. From RNA transcripts, TCR beta CDR3 regions were amplified. The HTBI set primed first-round TCR CDR3 RT-PCR. TCRdb reanalysed the multiplex PCR reads using MiXCR and keeps one entry per CDR3 protein. The table includes fewer than 400,000 distinct CDR3 sequences, approximately 17% detected once. The sample consisted of blood. The genes are TRBV6-1 and TRBJ2-1; 9 nucleotides align to TRBD2. The sequence was obtained from a man aged 25-45 years with Graves' hyperthyroidism. CDR3 loop: CASSEGLADYNEQFF. As DNA, the CDR3 is TGTGCCAGCAGTGAAGGACTAGCGGATTACAATGAGCAGTTCTTC.